This passage covers 13 T cell receptor beta chains from one sample sequenced in a study of T cells after yellow fever vaccination. TCRdb reanalysed the 5' RACE reads using MiXCR and keeps one entry per CDR3 protein. The sample shows 27,000 or so distinct CDR3 sequences, 3.5% to 5% of them seen only once. The sequencing used CD8+ T cells sorted from PBMCs, collected 5 days after the yellow fever booster vaccination. The receptors stem from a man aged 25 to 45 who received the YFV17D yellow fever vaccine.

This clonotype was seen at least ten times. The gene calls are TRBV6-2 or TRBV6-3 and TRBJ2-5; no clear D gene. The CDR3 extends over 12 amino acids. In germline, CDR1 is MNHEY, CDR2 SVGEGT. Trimming took 9 bases from V and 2 from J, leaving 10 bases between them. CDR3 bases: TGTGCCAGTATAGGAACTCAAGAGACCCAGTACTTC. As protein: CASIGTQETQYF.

This clonotype was observed at least ten times. DNA for the CDR3: TGCAGTGCCGCAGGGGGGTCCAGGGTGCTGTACAATGAGCAGTTCTTC. Translation gives CSAAGGSRVLYNEQFF. The chain recombines TRBV20-1 with TRBJ2-1; a weak D match, TRBD1 (7 bases). Trimming left V 6 bases short and J 4 bases short, with 22 bases between. The germline V gene encodes CDR1 DFQATT and CDR2 SNEGSKA (reference sequence). The CDR3 runs to 16 residues.

This clonotype was found many times. The genes are TRBV3-1 and TRBJ2-7; 8 bases line up with TRBD1. From germline, CDR1 is LGHDT and CDR2 YNNKEL (reference sequence). The junction had 6 bases not matched to a gene; V was cut back by 4 bases and J by 4 bases. This CDR3 has 14 amino acids. The CDR3 loop is CASSLRDRYYEQYF. CDR3 DNA: TGTGCCAGCAGCCTCCGGGACAGGTATTACGAGCAGTACTTC.

This clonotype has ten or more counts. The chain has TRBV13 and TRBJ2-7; 7 nucleotides match TRBD2. J was trimmed by 4 bases and V by 6 bases; bases with no gene match: 12. CDR3 length equals 15 residues. Germline assignment: CDR1 PRHDT and CDR2 FYEKMQ (reference sequence). CDR3: CASSSVGGSPYEQYF. In DNA, the CDR3 is TGTGCCAGCAGTTCGGTCGGCGGGAGTCCATACGAGCAGTACTTC.

In its sample, this clonotype was seen many times. The V and J genes are TRBV5-5 and TRBJ2-3; D is unresolved. V was pared by 2 bases and J by 6 bases, with 4 bases between. This CDR3 region has 11 residues. Germline CDR1 SGHKS, CDR2 YYEKEE (reference sequence). Here the CDR3 DNA reads TGTGCCAGCAGCTTCAAGGATACGCAGTATTTT. The encoded protein is CASSFKDTQYF.

This clonotype was seen repeatedly, ten times or more. J is TRBJ2-3 and V is TRBV20-1; perhaps TRBD2 as D (5 bases). V lost 3 bases, J lost 4 bases, and 14 bases lay in between. CDR3 size: 14 residues. The germline gives CDR1 DFQATT, CDR2 SNEGSKA (reference sequence). The CDR3 region is CSARFAAGPDTQYF. CDR3 bases: TGCAGTGCTAGGTTTGCGGCGGGCCCAGATACGCAGTATTTT.

The chain is built from TRBV11-3 and TRBJ2-1; 7 nucleotides line up with TRBD2. Germline assignment: CDR1 SGHNT and CDR2 YENEEA. After removal of 3 bases from V and 0 bases from J, the junction contained 5 bases not matched to a gene. This CDR3 region has 16 residues. The CDR3 protein is CASSFWTSVSYNEQFF. CDR3 DNA sequence: TGTGCCAGCAGCTTCTGGACTAGTGTCTCCTACAATGAGCAGTTCTTC.

The rearrangement links TRBV20-1 to TRBJ2-3, with D possibly being TRBD1 (6 bases). Germline CDR1 is DFQATT and CDR2 is SNEGSKA (reference sequence). The CDR3 extends over 16 amino acids. CDR3 DNA sequence: TGCTGTTCTAGGGGGTCGGATGGTAAGGGGCCTTATACGCAGTATTTT. This codes for CCSRGSDGKGPYTQYF.

In this sample, this clonotype turned up many times. Here the CDR3 reads CAIGTASSYNEQFF. DNA of the CDR3: TGTGCCATCGGGACAGCTAGCTCCTACAATGAGCAGTTCTTC. The chain carries TRBV10-3 and TRBJ2-1, with 7 bases aligning to TRBD1. CDR3 length: 14 residues. CDR1 and CDR2 from the germline V gene are ENHRY and SYGVKD. The junction had 4 bases not matched to a gene; V was cut back by 8 bases and J by 0 bases.

The sample holds many counts of this clonotype. The J gene is TRBJ1-2, the V gene TRBV6-5; D is undetermined. The germline CDR1 and CDR2 sequences are MNHEY and SVGAGI. CDR3 length equals 18 residues. With 0 bases removed from V and 4 bases from J, the gap between germline ends came to 21 bases. CDR3 sequence reads: CASSYSIGKGLGSYGYTF. As DNA, the CDR3 is TGTGCCAGCAGTTACTCGATCGGAAAAGGACTGGGGAGCTATGGCTACACCTTC.

This clonotype was recorded many times. V gene TRBV20-1 combines with J gene TRBJ2-7; a weak D match, TRBD1 (6 bases). The germline CDR1 and CDR2 sequences are DFQATT and SNEGSKA (reference sequence). This CDR3 contains 12 residues. Deletions cut 6 bases from V and 5 bases from J, with 14 bases between. In DNA, the CDR3 is TGCAGTGCCCAGGGGCCCCAAGACGAGCAGTACTTC. It encodes CSAQGPQDEQYF.

The table lists this clonotype with many counts. V and J are TRBV19 and TRBJ2-7, with D perhaps given as TRBD1 or TRBD2 (5 bases each). Trimming left V 9 bases short and J 3 bases short, with 15 bases between. The CDR3 loop spans 13 amino acids. Germline CDR1 LNHDA, CDR2 SQIVND (reference sequence). The DNA of the CDR3 is TGTGCCAGCGGGGACGGTGCGATCTACGAGCAGTACTTC. It codes for CASGDGAIYEQYF.

The table lists this clonotype with many counts. Here the CDR3 reads CASSLDYEQYF. The CDR3 DNA is TGTGCCAGCAGCTTAGACTACGAGCAGTACTTC. The rearrangement joins TRBV11-2 to TRBJ2-7; the D is unclear. Germline lookup yields CDR1 SGHAT and CDR2 FQNNGV. The CDR3 contains 11 residues. Trimming took 0 bases from V and 3 from J, leaving 0 bases between them.